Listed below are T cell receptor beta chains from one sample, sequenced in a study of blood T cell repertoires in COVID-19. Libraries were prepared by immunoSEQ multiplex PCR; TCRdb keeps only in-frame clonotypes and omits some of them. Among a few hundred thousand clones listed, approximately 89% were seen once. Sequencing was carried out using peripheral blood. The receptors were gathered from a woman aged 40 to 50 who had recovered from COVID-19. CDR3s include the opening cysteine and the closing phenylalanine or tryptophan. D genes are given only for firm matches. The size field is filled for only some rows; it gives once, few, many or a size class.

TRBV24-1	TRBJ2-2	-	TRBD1	CATSDLKGTGGNTGELFF	TGTGCCACCAGTGACCTAAAAGGGACAGGAGGAAACACCGGGGAGCTGTTTTTT
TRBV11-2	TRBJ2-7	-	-	CASRPPLSGGQYF	TGTGCCAGCAGACCTCCCCTGTCAGGAGGGCAGTACTTC
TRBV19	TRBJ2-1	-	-	CASGGASSDEQFF	TGTGCGAGTGGAGGCGCGAGTAGCGATGAGCAGTTCTTC
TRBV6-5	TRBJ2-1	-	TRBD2	CASRLAGGFYNEQFF	TGTGCCAGCAGACTAGCGGGAGGGTTTTACAATGAGCAGTTCTTC
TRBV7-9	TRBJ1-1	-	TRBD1	CASSGTGGTEAFF	TGTGCCAGCAGCGGTACAGGGGGAACTGAAGCTTTCTTT
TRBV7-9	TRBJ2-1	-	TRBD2	CASSLWASGRAVEQFF	TGTGCCAGCAGCTTATGGGCTAGCGGGAGGGCCGTTGAGCAGTTCTTC
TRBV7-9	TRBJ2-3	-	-	CASSKRGLTDTQYF	TGTGCCAGCAGCAAGCGCGGCCTCACAGATACGCAGTATTTT
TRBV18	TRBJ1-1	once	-	CASSLKGDTEAFF	TGTGCCAGCTCACTAAAAGGGGACACTGAAGCTTTCTTT
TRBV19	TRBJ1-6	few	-	CASLQGGENNSPLHF	TGTGCCAGTCTGCAGGGTGGAGAGAATAATTCACCCCTCCACTTT
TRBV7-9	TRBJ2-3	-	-	CASSLEGGFGDTQYF	TGTGCCAGCAGCCTGGAAGGGGGATTTGGGGATACGCAGTATTTT
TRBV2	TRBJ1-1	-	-	CASSEGLPGTEAFF	TGTGCCAGCAGTGAAGGACTCCCGGGCACTGAAGCTTTCTTT
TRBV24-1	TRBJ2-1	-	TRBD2	CATSDLGLAGDNEQFF	TGTGCCACCAGTGATTTGGGACTAGCGGGGGACAATGAGCAGTTCTTC
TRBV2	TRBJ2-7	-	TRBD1	CASSRDRSSYEQYF	TGTGCCAGCAGCCGGGACAGGAGCTCCTACGAGCAGTACTTC
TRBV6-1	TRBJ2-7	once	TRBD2	CASSDQASGGPYEQYF	TGTGCCAGCAGTGATCAGGCTAGCGGGGGCCCATACGAGCAGTACTTC
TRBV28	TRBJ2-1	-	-	CASSFTGEQFF	TGTGCCAGCAGTTTTACGGGTGAGCAGTTCTTC
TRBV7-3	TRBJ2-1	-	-	CASSLSPSGGYNEQFF	TGTGCCAGCAGCTTATCCCCCTCTGGGGGGTACAATGAGCAGTTCTTC
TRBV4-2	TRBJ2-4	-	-	CASSQDAGGAFRENIQYF	TGTGCCAGCAGCCAAGATGCTGGCGGGGCCTTCCGGGAAAACATTCAGTACTTC
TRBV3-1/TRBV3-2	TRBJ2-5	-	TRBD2	CASSQDRLAGGPGETQYF	TGTGCCAGCAGCCAAGATCGACTAGCGGGGGGGCCGGGGGAGACCCAGTACTTC
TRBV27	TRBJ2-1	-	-	CASSRANNEQFF	TGTGCCAGCAGTCGAGCAAACAATGAGCAGTTCTTC
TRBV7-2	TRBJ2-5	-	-	CASSFRSGQETQYF	TGTGCCAGCAGCTTCCGTAGCGGACAAGAGACCCAGTACTTC
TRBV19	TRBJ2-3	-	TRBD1	CASSIGGDRFTDTQYF	TGTGCCAGTAGTATAGGAGGGGACAGATTCACAGATACGCAGTATTTT
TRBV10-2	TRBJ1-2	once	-	CASSESGGSQGYTF	TGCGCCAGCAGTGAGTCTGGGGGGAGCCAGGGCTACACCTTC
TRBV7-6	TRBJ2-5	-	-	CASSLGLGGAGATQYF	TGTGCCAGCAGCTTAGGATTAGGGGGGGCGGGGGCGACCCAGTACTTC
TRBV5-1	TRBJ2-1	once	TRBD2	CASSPTSGSNEQFF	TGCGCCAGCAGCCCGACTAGCGGGTCTAATGAGCAGTTCTTC